The following is a T cell receptor beta chain sequence with its context. The CDR3 loop spans 14 amino acids. The V end was cut by 1 base, the J end by 4 bases, with 11 bases between. Germline V lookup: CDR1 LNHDA, CDR2 SQIVND (reference sequence). This entry comes from a study of blood T cell repertoires in COVID-19. Study at large: Spain, Italy and the United States supplied samples that represented acute and convalescent COVID-19.

Some clones are missing from TCRdb's copy, which holds only in-frame ones; the method was immunoSEQ multiplex PCR. In the table there are tens of thousands of clones, roughly nine tenths of which are singletons. V usage is TRBV19 and J usage is TRBJ2-7; D not resolved. The sequencing sample was made of peripheral blood. The TCR was taken from a woman aged 60-75 years with COVID-19, enrolled during active disease. The CDR3 DNA reads TGTGCCAGTAGTATAGGGCCCACACCTTACGAGCAGTACTTC. It encodes CASSIGPTPYEQYF.